A selection of T cell receptor beta chains follows, all from one sample in a study of human T cells and chemical hapten exposure. TCRdb re-called the RACE reads through MiXCR, storing one row per CDR3 protein. The profile covers fewer than 200,000 distinct CDR3 sequences, with almost 30% appearing a single time and 2.9% taken by the ten largest. Source: whole blood, taken in connection with sensitization to the hapten diphenylcyclopropenone (DPC). These receptors were collected from a woman aged 25 to 39 with alopecia areata. Some clones in this sample may be carry-over from other donors' samples. CDR3s include the opening cysteine and the closing phenylalanine or tryptophan. For some rows the clone size is stated as once, few or many, or as a class when expanded; others skip it.

TRBV3-1	TRBJ2-1	few	CASSQAGSVVGEQFF
TRBV19	TRBJ1-2	-	CASSRDTPLPIYGYTF
TRBV28	TRBJ1-1	-	CASSSQGPETEAFF
TRBV4-3	TRBJ2-2	-	CASSPHNPGGELFF
TRBV28	TRBJ2-1	few	CASRGGWTSGTTYNEQFF
TRBV6-2/TRBV6-3	TRBJ1-5	-	CASRDRGRGSNQPQHF
TRBV29-1	TRBJ1-1	few	CSVEGYMNTEAFF
TRBV29-1	TRBJ2-1	-	CSVESPSAGGVNEQFF
TRBV28	TRBJ1-1	-	CASSMEGDWTEAFF
TRBV6-2/TRBV6-3	TRBJ1-5	-	CASSYVSEDQPQHF
TRBV29-1	TRBJ1-1	few	CSGTQGMMNTEAFF
TRBV5-1	TRBJ2-1	-	CASSSLGRDEQFF
TRBV11-1	TRBJ1-4	-	CASSDGTALNEKLFF
TRBV6-1	TRBJ2-1	few	CASRTGLNYNEQFF
TRBV2	TRBJ2-7	few	CASSEVLPGEQYF
TRBV4-2	TRBJ2-7	-	CASSQELAGAPYEQYF
TRBV2	TRBJ2-1	-	CASPGTSGGKNEQFF
TRBV9	TRBJ2-1	-	CASSVWAAGLDEQFF
TRBV28	TRBJ1-1	few	CASRAGGLNTEAFF
TRBV4-3	TRBJ2-1	-	CASGRRGQGAFEQFF
TRBV28	TRBJ2-5	-	CASSQGLQTQYF
TRBV5-1	TRBJ2-6	-	CASSPQWAGANVLTF
TRBV7-2	TRBJ1-4	-	CASSPTISTNEKLFF
TRBV2	TRBJ2-7	few	CASSALRDTSAYEQYF